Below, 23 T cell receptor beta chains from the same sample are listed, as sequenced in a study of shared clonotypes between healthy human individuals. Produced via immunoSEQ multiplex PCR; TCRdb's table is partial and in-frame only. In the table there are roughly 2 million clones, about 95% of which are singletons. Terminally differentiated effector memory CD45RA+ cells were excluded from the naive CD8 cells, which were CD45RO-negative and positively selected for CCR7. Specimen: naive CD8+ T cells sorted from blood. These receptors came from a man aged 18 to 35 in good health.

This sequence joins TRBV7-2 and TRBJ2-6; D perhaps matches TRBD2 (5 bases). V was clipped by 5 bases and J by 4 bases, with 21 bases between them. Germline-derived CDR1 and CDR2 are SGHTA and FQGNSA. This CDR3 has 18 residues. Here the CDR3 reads CASSKYRETPSGANVLTF. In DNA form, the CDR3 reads TGTGCCAGCAGCAAGTATAGGGAGACTCCTTCAGGGGCCAACGTCCTGACTTTC.

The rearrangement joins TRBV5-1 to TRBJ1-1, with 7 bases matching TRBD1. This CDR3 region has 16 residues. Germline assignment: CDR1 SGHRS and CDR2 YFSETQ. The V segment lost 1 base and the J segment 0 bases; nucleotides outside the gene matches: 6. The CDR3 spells CASSLKGTELNTEAFF. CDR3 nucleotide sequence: TGCGCCAGCAGCTTGAAAGGGACAGAGTTGAACACTGAAGCTTTCTTT.

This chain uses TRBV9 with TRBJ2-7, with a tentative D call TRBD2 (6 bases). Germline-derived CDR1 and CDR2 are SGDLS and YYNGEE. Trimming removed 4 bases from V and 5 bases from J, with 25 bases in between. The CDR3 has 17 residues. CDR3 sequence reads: CASSQTPTPGVGNEQYF. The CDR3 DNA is TGTGCCAGCAGCCAGACCCCCACTCCGGGGGTGGGTAACGAGCAGTACTTC.

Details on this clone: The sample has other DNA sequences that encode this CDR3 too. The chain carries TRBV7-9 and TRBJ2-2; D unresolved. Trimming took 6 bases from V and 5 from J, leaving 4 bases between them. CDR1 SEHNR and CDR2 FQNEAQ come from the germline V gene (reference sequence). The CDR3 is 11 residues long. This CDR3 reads CASSPTGELFF. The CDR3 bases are TGTGCCAGCAGTCCGACCGGGGAGCTGTTTTTT.

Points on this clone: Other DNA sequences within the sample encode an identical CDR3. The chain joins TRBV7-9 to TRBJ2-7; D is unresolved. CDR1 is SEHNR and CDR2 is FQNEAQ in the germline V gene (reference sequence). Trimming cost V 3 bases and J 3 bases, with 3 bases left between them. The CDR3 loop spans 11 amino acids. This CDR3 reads CASSLNYEQYF. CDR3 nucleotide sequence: TGTGCCAGCAGCTTGAACTACGAGCAGTACTTC.

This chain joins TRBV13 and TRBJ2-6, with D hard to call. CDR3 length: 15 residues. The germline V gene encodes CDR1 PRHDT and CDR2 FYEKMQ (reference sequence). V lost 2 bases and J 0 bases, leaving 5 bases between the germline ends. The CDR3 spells CASSLSVSGANVLTF. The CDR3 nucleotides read TGTGCCAGCAGCTTATCAGTCTCTGGGGCCAACGTCCTGACTTTC.

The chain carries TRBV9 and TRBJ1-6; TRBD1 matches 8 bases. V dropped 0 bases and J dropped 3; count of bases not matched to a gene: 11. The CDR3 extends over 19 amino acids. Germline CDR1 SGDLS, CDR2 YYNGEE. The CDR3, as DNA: TGTGCCAGCAGCGTAGCCCCGGGACAGGCCTCTTTCTATAATTCACCCCTCCACTTT. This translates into CASSVAPGQASFYNSPLHF.

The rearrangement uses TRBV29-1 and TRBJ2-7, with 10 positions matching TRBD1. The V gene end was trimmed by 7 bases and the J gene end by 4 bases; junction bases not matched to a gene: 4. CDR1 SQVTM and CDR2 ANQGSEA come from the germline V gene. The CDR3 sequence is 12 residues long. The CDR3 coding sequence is TGCAGCGGGGGGACAGGGGCTTACGAGCAGTACTTC. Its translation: CSGGTGAYEQYF.

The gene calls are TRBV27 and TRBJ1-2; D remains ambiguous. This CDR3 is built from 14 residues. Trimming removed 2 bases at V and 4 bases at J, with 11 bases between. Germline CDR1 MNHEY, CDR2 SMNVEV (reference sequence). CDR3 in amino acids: CASSLRGGFYGYTF. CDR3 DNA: TGTGCCAGCAGTTTACGGGGAGGATTCTATGGCTACACCTTC.

The CDR3 coding sequence is TGTGCCAGCAGCTTAACGGGTGAGGGACAGATGGCTGAGAACACTGAAGCTTTCTTT. Its translation is CASSLTGEGQMAENTEAFF. The chain recombines TRBV13 with TRBJ1-1, with 7 positions matching TRBD1. Germline CDR1 is PRHDT and CDR2 is FYEKMQ (reference sequence). This CDR3 spans 19 amino acids. Trimming removed 2 bases from V and 1 base from J; junction bases left unmatched: 16.

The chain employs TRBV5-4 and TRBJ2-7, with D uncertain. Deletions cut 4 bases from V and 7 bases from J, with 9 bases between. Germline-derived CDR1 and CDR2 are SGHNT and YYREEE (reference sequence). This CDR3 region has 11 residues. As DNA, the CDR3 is TGTGCCAGCAGCGCCCTGAGGGAGCAGTACTTC. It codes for CASSALREQYF.

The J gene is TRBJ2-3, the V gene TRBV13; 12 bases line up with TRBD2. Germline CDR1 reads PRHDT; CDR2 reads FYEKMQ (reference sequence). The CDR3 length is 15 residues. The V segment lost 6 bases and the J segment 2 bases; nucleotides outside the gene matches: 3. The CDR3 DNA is TGTGCCAGCAGTCGGACTAGCGGGAACACAGATACGCAGTATTTT. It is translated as CASSRTSGNTDTQYF.

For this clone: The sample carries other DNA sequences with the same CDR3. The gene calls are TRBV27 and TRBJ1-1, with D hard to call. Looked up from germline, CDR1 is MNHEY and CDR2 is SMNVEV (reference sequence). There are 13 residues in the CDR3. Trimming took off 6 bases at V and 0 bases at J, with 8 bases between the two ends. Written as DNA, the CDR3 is TGTGCCAGCAGCCTGGACTTGAACACTGAAGCTTTCTTT. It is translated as CASSLDLNTEAFF.

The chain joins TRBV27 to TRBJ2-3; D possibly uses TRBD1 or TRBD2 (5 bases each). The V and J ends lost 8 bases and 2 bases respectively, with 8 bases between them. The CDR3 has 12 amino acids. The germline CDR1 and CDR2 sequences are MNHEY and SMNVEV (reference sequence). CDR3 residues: CASGTITDTQYF. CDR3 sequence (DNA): TGTGCCAGCGGGACGATCACAGATACGCAGTATTTT.

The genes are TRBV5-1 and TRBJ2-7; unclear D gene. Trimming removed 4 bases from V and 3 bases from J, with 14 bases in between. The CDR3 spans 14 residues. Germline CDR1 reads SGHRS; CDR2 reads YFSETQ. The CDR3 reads CASSEAPRDYEQYF. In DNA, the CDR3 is TGCGCCAGCAGCGAAGCCCCGAGAGACTACGAGCAGTACTTC.

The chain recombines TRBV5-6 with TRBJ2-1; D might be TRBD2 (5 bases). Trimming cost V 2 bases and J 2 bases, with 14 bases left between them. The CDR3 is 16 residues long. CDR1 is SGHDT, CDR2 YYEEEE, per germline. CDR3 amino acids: CASSLDTSPPYNEQFF. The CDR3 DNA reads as TGTGCCAGCAGCTTAGATACTAGTCCCCCCTACAATGAGCAGTTCTTC.

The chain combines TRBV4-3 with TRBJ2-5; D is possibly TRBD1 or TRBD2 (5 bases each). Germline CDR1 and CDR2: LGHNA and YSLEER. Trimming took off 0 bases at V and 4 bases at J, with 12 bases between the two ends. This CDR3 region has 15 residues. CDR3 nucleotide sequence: TGCGCCAGCAGCCAAGATACTGGGGGTGGAGAGACCCAGTACTTC. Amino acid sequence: CASSQDTGGGETQYF.

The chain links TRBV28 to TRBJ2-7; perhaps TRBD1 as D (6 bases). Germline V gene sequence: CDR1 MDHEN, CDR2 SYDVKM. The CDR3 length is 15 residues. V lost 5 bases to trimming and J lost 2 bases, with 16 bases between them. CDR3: CASSPRAGATYEQYF. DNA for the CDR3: TGTGCCAGCAGTCCTAGGGCAGGGGCCACCTACGAGCAGTACTTC.

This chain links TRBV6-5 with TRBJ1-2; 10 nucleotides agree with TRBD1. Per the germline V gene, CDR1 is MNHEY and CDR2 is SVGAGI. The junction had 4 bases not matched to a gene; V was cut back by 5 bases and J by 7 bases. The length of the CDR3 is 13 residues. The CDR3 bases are TGTGCCAGCAGTACCGGGACAGGGGTTGGCTACACCTTC. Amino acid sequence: CASSTGTGVGYTF.

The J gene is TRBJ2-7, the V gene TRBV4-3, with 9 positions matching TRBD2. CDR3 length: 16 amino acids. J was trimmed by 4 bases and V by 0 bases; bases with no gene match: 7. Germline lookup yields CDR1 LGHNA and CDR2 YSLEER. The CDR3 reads CASSQEYSGRAYEQYF. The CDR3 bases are TGCGCCAGCAGCCAAGAGTATAGCGGGAGAGCGTACGAGCAGTACTTC.

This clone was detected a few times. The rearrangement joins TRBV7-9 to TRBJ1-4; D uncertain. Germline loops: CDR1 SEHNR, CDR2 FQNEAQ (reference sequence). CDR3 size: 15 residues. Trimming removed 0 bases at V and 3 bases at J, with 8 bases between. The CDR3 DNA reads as TGTGCCAGCAGCTTAGCGCGATCGTCTAATGAAAAACTGTTTTTT. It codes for CASSLARSSNEKLFF.

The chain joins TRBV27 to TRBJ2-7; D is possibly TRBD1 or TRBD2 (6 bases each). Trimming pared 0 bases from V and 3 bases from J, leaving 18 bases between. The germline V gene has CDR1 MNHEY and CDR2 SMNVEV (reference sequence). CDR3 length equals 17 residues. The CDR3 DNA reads TGTGCCAGCAGTTTATCAACAGGGAGTATCGGGGGCTACGAGCAGTACTTC. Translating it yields CASSLSTGSIGGYEQYF.

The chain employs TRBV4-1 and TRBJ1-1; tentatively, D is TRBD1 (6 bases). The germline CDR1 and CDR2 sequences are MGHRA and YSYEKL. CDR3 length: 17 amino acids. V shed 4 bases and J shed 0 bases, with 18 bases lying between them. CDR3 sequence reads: CASSPSRTAYMNTEAFF. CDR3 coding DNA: TGCGCCAGCAGCCCTTCGAGGACAGCCTACATGAACACTGAAGCTTTCTTT.